The clone carrying this T cell receptor beta chain was detected a few times. Its specificity is not known. The source of the sample is a study of beta chain features in type 1 diabetes. The trim removed 4 bases at V and 11 bases at J, leaving 13 bases unmatched. This CDR3 comprises 15 residues. The germline V gene has CDR1 MDHEN and CDR2 SYDVKM. The study, taken as a whole, reports: For Type 1 diabetes patients, all four CD4+ subsets carried TCRB CDR3s that were moderately but significantly shorter.

What was sequenced were expressed TCRB transcripts, since all of the isolated RNA had been reverse transcribed. Samples of naive, central memory and regulatory T cells yielded a mean of around 3.8 million reads. Clones were sequenced by immunoSEQ multiplex PCR, and TCRdb holds only the in-frame ones, with some missing. The sample yields roughly 700,000 clones, 13% seen once. Purity exceeding 95% was reached by all sorted populations. Source material: naive CD4+ T cells from blood. The clonotype originates from a man between 18 and 35 years old with type 1 diabetes. This rearrangement joins TRBV28 to TRBJ1-4, with TRBD1 identical over 7 bases. The CDR3 loop reads CASSSGQEVPSKLFF. CDR3 sequence (DNA): TGTGCCAGCAGTTCCGGACAGGAAGTACCGTCGAAACTGTTTTTT. Full variable domain (remainder filled in from reference TRBV28 and TRBJ1-4): DVKVTQSSRYLVKRTGEKVFLECVQDMDHENMFWYRQDPGLGLRLIYFSYDVKMKEKGDIPEGYSVSREKKERFSLILESASTNQTSMYLCASSSGQEVPSKLFFGSGTQLSVL.